These 3 T cell receptor beta chains were all obtained from the same sample, sequenced in a study of cytomegalovirus exposure and HLA in healthy donors. In the PCR, 60 Vbeta and 13 Jbeta primers were used. Sequencing used immunoSEQ multiplex PCR; TCRdb keeps in-frame clones, though not all of them. Of about 190,000 clones listed, roughly 13% are singletons. Sequencing used PBMCs. Every receptor here comes from a man aged 45-65 years in good health and CMV-seropositive.

The sample holds a few counts of this clone. This chain links TRBV9 with TRBJ2-3; perhaps TRBD2 as D (5 bases). The V end lost 0 bases, the J end lost 6 bases, and 8 bases lay between the germline ends. The CDR3 has 13 residues. Germline values: CDR1 SGDLS, CDR2 YYNGEE. CDR3 DNA sequence: TGTGCCAGCAGCGTAGCTAAGCGGGATACGCAGTATTTT. Translation gives CASSVAKRDTQYF.

This chain links TRBV4-1 with TRBJ1-1, with 8 bases aligning to TRBD1. V lost 5 bases to trimming and J lost 4 bases; unmatched junction nucleotides: 9. Germline V gene lookup returns CDR1 MGHRA and CDR2 YSYEKL. The CDR3 has 15 residues. The CDR3 DNA is TGCGCCAGCAGCTTACTCCGGGACAGGAGCACTGAAGCTTTCTTT. This codes for CASSLLRDRSTEAFF.

This clone was seen a few times. This sequence joins TRBV21-1 and TRBJ1-6; the D call in the table, TRBD1, was not verified against the DNA. TRBV21-1 constitutes a pseudogene. There are 14 residues in the CDR3. The CDR3 here is CASRSRPGGSPLHF. CDR3 in DNA: TGTGCCAGCAGAAGTCGCCCAGGTGGGTCACCCCTCCACTTT.